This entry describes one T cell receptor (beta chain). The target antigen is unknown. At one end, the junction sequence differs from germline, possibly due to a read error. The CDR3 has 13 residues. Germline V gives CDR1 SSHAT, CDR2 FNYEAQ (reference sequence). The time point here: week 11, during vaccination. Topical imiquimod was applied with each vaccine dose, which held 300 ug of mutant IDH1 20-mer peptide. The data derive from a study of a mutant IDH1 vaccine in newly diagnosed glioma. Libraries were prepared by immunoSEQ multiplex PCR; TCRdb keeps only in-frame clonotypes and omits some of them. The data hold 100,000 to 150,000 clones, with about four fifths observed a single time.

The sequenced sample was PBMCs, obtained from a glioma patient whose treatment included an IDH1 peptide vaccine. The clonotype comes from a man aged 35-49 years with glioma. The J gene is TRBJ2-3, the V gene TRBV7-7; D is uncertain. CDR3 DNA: TGTGCTAGCAGCTTTGGGTCCTCAGATACGCAGTATTTT. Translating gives CASSFGSSDTQYF.